This T cell receptor beta chain comes out of a study of yellow fever vaccine responses in identical twins. This clonotype showed up just once. No antigen is known for it. V was clipped by 1 base and J by 8 bases, with 16 bases between them. The CDR3 extends over 15 amino acids. CDR1 and CDR2 from the germline V gene are SGDLS and YYNGEE. Findings and limits, study-wide: Twin vaccine T cell responses reportedly seemed partly convergent, partly personalized.

TCRdb reanalysed the RT-PCR reads using MiXCR and keeps one entry per CDR3 protein. The sample shows approximately 20,000 distinct CDR3 sequences, around 70% of them seen only once. The chain links TRBV9 to TRBJ2-1; D unresolved. The sequence came from a woman aged 18-29 years who received the yellow fever vaccine. Sequencing used T cells from blood (PBMCs), unsorted or a sorted subset (not recorded which), obtained before or after yellow fever vaccination (not recorded which). This CDR3 is CASSVRDSSRYEQFF. CDR3 coding DNA: TGTGCCAGCAGCGTAAGGGATAGCTCTCGGTATGAGCAGTTCTTC. Using reference TRBV9 and TRBJ2-1 for the parts outside the CDR3, the full variable domain is DSGVTQTPKHLITATGQRVTLRCSPRSGDLSVYWYQQSLDQGLQFLIQYYNGEERAKGNILERFSAQQFPDLHSELNLSSLELGDSALYFCASSVRDSSRYEQFFGPGTRLTVL.